This T cell receptor beta chain was sequenced in a study of Ad26.COV2.S vaccination and SARS-CoV-2 variants. The overall study: A participant enrolled in the COV1001 Ad26.COV2.S trial arm provided the sample.

Profiled with immunoSEQ multiplex PCR; TCRdb holds only in-frame clones, not every one. The sample includes 200,000 to 300,000 clones, around nine tenths seen only once; the top ten take approximately 12%. The ends lost 0 bases at V and 6 bases at J; junction bases unmatched: 4. The CDR3 consists of 15 residues. From germline, CDR1 is SNHLY and CDR2 FYNNEI. Treatment defined: 15 to 20 received Ad26.COV2.S at low or high dose, single or two shots; roughly five received placebo; per-sample allocation not given. Repertoires come from day 63 after the first vaccine or placebo injection. This person who donated was an adult of 18-55 years in Boston. General study results and limits: There was a possibility that the TCR breadth and depth analyses underestimated total T cell responses. People who got the vaccine or the placebo had similar non-spike TCR breadth.

As concerns this clone: Its target is not known.

The material sequenced was peripheral blood, taken in a trial of Ad26.COV2.S vaccine versus placebo. The TCR sequence derives from a person between 18 and 60 years old who received the Ad26.COV2.S COVID-19 vaccine or a placebo. The chain recombines TRBV2 with TRBJ2-2; TRBD2 aligns across 7 bases. CDR3 loop: CASSEARGRAGELFF. The CDR3 region has the DNA TGTGCCAGCAGTGAAGCTCGGGGGAGGGCCGGGGAGCTGTTTTTT.